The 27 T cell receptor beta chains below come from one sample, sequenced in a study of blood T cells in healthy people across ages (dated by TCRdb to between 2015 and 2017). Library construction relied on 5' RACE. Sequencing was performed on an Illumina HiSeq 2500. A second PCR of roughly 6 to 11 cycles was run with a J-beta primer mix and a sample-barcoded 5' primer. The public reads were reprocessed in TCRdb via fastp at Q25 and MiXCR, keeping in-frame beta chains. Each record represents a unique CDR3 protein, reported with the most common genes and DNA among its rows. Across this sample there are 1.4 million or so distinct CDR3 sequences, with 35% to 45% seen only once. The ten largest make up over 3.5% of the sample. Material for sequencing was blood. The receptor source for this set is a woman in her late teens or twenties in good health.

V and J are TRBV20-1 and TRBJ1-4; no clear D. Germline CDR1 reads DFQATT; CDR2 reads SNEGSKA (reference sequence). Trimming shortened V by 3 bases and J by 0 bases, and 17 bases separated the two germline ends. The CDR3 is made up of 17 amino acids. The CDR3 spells CSASFPDLLATNEKLFF. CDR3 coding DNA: TGCAGTGCTAGTTTCCCCGACCTCCTTGCAACTAATGAAAAACTGTTTTTT.

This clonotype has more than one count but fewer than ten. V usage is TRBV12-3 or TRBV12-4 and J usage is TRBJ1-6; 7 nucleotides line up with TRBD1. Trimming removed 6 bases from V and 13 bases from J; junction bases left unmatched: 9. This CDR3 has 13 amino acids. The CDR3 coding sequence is TGTGCCAGCAGACGGGACAGCCCAAATCCCCTCCACTTT. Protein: CASRRDSPNPLHF.

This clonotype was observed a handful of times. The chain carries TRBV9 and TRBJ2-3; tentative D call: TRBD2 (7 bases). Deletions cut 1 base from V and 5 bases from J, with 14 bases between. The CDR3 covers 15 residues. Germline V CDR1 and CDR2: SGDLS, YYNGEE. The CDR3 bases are TGTGCCAGCAGCGTATACGTAGGGGGGGGAGATACGCAGTATTTT. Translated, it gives CASSVYVGGGDTQYF. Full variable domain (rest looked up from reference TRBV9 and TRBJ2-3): DSGVTQTPKHLITATGQRVTLRCSPRSGDLSVYWYQQSLDQGLQFLIQYYNGEERAKGNILERFSAQQFPDLHSELNLSSLELGDSALYFCASSVYVGGGDTQYFGPGTRLTVL.

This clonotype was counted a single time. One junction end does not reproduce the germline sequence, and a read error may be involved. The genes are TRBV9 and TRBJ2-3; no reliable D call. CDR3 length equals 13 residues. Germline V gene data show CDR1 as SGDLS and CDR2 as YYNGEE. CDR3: CVSSESSTDTQYF. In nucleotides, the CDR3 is TGTGTCAGCAGCGAGAGCAGCACAGATACGCAGTATTTT. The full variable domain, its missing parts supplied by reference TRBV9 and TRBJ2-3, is DSGVTQTPKHLITATGQRVTLRCSPRSGDLSVYWYQQSLDQGLQFLIQYYNGEERAKGNILERFSAQQFPDLHSELNLSSLELGDSALYFCVSSESSTDTQYFGPGTRLTVL.

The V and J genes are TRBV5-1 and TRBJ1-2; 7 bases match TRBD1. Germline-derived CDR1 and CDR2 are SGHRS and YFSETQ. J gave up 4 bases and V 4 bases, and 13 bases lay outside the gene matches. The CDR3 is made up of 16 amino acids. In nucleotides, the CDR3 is TGCGCCAGCAGCAAAGGGACAGACCTCTCGGGCTATGGCTACACCTTC. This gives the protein CASSKGTDLSGYGYTF.

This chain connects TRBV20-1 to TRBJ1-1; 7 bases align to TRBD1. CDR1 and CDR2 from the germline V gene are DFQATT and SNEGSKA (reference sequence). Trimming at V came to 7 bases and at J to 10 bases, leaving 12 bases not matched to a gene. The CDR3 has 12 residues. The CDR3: CSVRGQRKAAFF. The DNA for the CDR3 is TGCAGTGTAAGGGGACAGCGTAAGGCAGCTTTCTTT.

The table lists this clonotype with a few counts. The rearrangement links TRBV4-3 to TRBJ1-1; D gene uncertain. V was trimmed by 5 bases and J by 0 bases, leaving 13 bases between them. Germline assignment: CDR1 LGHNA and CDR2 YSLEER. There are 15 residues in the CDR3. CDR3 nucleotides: TGCGCCAGCAGCGCGGCCGGGAAGTTGAACACTGAAGCTTTCTTT. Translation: CASSAAGKLNTEAFF.

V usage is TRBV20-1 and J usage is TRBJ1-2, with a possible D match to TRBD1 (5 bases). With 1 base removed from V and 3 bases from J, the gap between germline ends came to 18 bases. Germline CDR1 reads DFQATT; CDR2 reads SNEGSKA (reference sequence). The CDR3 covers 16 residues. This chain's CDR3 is CSARGAAKPGHYGYTF. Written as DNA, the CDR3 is TGCAGTGCTAGAGGGGCAGCGAAGCCAGGGCACTATGGCTACACCTTC.

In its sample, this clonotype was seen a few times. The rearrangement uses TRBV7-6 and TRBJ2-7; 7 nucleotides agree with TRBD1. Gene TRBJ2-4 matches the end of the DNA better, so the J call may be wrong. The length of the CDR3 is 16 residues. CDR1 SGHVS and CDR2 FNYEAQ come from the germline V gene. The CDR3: CASSSQALGQRNIQYF. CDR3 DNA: TGTGCCAGCAGCTCTCAAGCCCTGGGACAGAGAAACATTCAGTACTTC.

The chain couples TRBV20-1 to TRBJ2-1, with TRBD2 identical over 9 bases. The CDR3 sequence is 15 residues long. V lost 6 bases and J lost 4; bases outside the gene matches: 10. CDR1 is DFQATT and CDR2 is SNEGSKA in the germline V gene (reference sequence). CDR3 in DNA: TGCAGTGCCTCCGAGGGCGGGGGGGTTTACAATGAGCAGTTCTTC. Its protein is CSASEGGGVYNEQFF.

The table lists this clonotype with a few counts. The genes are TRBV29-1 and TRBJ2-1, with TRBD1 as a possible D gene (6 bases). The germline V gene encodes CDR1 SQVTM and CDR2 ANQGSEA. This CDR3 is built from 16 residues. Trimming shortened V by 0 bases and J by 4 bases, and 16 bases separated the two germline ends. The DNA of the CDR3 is TGCAGCGTTGAAGATCGGACAGTACGTCGATACAATGAGCAGTTCTTC. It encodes CSVEDRTVRRYNEQFF.

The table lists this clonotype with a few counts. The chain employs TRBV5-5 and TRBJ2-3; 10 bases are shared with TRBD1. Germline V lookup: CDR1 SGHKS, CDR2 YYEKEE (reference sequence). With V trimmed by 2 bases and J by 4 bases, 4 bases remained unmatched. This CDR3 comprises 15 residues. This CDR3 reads CASSFGDRGPDTQYF. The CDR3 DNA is TGTGCCAGCAGCTTTGGGGACAGGGGACCAGATACGCAGTATTTT.

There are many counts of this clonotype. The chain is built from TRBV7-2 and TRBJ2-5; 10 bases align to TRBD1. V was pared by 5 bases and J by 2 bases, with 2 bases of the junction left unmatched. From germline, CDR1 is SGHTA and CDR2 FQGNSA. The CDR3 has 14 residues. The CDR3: CASSRDRGQETQYF. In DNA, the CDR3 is TGTGCCAGCAGCCGGGACAGGGGTCAAGAGACCCAGTACTTC. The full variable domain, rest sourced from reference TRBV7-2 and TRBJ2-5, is GAGVSQSPSNKVTEKGKDVELRCDPISGHTALYWYRQSLGQGLEFLIYFQGNSAPDKSGLPSDRFSAERTGGSVSTLTIQRTQQEDSAVYLCASSRDRGQETQYFGPGTRLLVL.

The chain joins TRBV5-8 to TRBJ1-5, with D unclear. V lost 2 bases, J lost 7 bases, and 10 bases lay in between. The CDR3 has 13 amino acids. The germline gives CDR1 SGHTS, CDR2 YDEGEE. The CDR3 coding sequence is TGTGCCAGCAGCTTTGTTCCGGGGCAGCCCCAGCATTTT. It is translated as CASSFVPGQPQHF.

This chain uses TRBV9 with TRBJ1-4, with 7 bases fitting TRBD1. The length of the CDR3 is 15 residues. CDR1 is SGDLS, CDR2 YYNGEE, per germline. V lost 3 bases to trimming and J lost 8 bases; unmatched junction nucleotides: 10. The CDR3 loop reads CASSALQGYQEKLFF. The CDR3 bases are TGTGCCAGCAGCGCTCTACAGGGGTACCAAGAAAAACTGTTTTTT.

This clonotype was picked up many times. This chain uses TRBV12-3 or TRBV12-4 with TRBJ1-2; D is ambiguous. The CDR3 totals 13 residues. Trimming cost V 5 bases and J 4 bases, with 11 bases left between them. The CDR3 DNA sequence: TGTGCCAGCAGTCCCGGAAAAGCCTATGGCTACACCTTC. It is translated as CASSPGKAYGYTF.

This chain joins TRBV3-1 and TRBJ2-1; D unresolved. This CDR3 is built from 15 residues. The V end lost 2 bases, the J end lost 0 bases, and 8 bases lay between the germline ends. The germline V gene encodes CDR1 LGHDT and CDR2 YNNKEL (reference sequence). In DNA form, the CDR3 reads TGTGCCAGCAGCCAACACACATACTCCTACAATGAGCAGTTCTTC. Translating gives CASSQHTYSYNEQFF.

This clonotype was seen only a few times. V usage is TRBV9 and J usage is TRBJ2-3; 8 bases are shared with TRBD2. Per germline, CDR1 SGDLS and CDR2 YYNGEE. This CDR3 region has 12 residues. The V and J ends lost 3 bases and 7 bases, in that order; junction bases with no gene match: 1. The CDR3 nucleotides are TGTGCCAGCAGCGGCGGGAGGTATACGCAGTATTTT. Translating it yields CASSGGRYTQYF.

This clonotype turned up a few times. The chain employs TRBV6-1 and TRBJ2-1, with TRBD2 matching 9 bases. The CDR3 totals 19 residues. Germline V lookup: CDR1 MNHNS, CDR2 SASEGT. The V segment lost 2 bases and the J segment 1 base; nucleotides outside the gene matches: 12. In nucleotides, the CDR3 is TGTGCCAGCAGTGAAAGGGTCGTAATAGCGGGAGTTTCCTACAATGAGCAGTTCTTC. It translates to CASSERVVIAGVSYNEQFF.

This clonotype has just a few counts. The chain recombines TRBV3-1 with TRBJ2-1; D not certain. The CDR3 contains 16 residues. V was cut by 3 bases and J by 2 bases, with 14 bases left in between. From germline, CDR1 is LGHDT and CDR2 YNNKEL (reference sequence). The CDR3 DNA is TGTGCCAGCAGCCAGAGGACCTCAAAGCCCTACAATGAGCAGTTCTTC. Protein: CASSQRTSKPYNEQFF.

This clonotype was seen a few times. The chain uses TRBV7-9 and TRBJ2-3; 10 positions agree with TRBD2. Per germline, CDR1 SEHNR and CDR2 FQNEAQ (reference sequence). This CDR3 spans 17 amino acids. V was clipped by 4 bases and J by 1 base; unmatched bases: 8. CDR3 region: CASSSVLAGERTDTQYF. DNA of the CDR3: TGTGCCAGCAGCTCAGTTCTAGCGGGAGAGCGCACAGATACGCAGTATTTT.

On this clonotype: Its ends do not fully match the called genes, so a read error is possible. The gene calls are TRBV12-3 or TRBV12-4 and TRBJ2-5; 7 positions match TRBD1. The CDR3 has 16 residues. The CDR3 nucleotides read TGTGCCAGCAGTCCAACAGACAGGGACGGGCAAGAGACCCGGTACTTC. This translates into CASSPTDRDGQETRYF.

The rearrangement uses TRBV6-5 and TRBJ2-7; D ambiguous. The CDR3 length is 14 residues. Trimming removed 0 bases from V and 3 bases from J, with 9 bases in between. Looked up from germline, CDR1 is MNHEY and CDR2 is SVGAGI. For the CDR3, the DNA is TGTGCCAGCAGTTACTCCTCTAGTGGCTACGAGCAGTACTTC. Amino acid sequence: CASSYSSSGYEQYF.

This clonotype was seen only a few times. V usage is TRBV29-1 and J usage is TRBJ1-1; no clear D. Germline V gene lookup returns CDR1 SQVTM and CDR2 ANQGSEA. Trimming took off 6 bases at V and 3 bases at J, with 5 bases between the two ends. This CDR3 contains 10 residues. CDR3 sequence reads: CSVLHTEAFF. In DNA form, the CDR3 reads TGCAGCGTGCTTCACACTGAAGCTTTCTTT.

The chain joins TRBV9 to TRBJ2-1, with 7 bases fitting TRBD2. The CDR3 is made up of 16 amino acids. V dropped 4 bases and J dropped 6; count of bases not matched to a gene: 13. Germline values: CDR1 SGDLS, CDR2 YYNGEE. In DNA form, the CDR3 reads TGTGCCAGCAGCTCTGACCTAGCGGCGTCTCGCAATGAGCAGTTCTTC. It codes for CASSSDLAASRNEQFF. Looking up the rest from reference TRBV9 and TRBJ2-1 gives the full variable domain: DSGVTQTPKHLITATGQRVTLRCSPRSGDLSVYWYQQSLDQGLQFLIQYYNGEERAKGNILERFSAQQFPDLHSELNLSSLELGDSALYFCASSSDLAASRNEQFFGPGTRLTVL.

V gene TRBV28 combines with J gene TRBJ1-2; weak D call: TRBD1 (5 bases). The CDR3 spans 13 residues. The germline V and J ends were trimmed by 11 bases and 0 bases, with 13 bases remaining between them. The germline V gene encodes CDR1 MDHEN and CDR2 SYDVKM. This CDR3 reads CAAWGSPNYGYTF. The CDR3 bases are TGTGCCGCCTGGGGCAGCCCTAACTATGGCTACACCTTC.

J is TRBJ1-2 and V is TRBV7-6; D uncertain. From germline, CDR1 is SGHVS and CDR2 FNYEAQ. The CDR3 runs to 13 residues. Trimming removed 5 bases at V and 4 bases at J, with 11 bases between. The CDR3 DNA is TGTGCCAGCAGCCACGGCGGTACCTATGGCTACACCTTC. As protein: CASSHGGTYGYTF.